Presented here are 27 T cell receptor beta chains from one specimen sequenced in a study of shared T cell receptors in the human thymus. Method: immunoSEQ multiplex PCR; TCRdb's copy keeps in-frame clones and lacks some. The data hold around 730,000 clones, with approximately 83% observed a single time. These records were also assigned to another study, of human thymus T cells.

The source material was thymocytes. The receptors shown here come from a girl under three years old with a congenital heart defect.

The chain couples TRBV4-3 to TRBJ2-2, with 14 bases matching TRBD2. Germline loops: CDR1 LGHNA, CDR2 YSLEER. The CDR3 has 20 residues. V shed 0 bases and J 3 bases; nucleotides not matched to a gene: 9. The CDR3 loop is CASSQEETSGGALDTGELFF. The CDR3 nucleotides read TGCGCCAGCAGCCAAGAGGAGACTAGCGGGGGGGCCTTGGACACCGGGGAGCTGTTTTTT.

This clone has only a few counts. The chain couples TRBV5-1 to TRBJ2-1; D gene unclear. This CDR3 is built from 12 residues. The V gene lost 5 bases and the J gene lost 3 bases, with 6 bases spanning the gap. Germline values: CDR1 SGHRS, CDR2 YFSETQ. CDR3 protein: CASSRGYNEQFF. The CDR3 DNA reads as TGCGCCAGCAGTCGCGGCTACAATGAGCAGTTCTTC.

The chain employs TRBV30 and TRBJ1-3; unclear D gene. Germline V gene sequence: CDR1 GTSNPN, CDR2 SVGIG (reference sequence). Between the trimmed V and J ends, which lost 2 bases and 9 bases, there was a span of 23 bases. The CDR3 totals 16 residues. The CDR3 here is CAWSRGGHHPICTIYF. The CDR3 coding sequence is TGTGCCTGGAGTAGAGGAGGCCACCATCCTATCTGCACCATATATTTT.

The V and J genes are TRBV5-1 and TRBJ1-2, with 9 bases lining up with TRBD1. CDR3 length: 16 amino acids. Germline CDR1 reads SGHRS; CDR2 reads YFSETQ. The V segment lost 6 bases and the J segment 5 bases; nucleotides outside the gene matches: 14. In nucleotides, the CDR3 is TGCGCCAGCAAATCCCATGGGGACAGGGTATCTTATGGCTACACCTTC. It codes for CASKSHGDRVSYGYTF.

The gene calls are TRBV4-1 and TRBJ2-6; D is uncertain. Germline V gene sequence: CDR1 MGHRA, CDR2 YSYEKL. V was pared by 0 bases and J by 0 bases, with 12 bases between. This CDR3 is built from 18 residues. CDR3 amino acids: CASSQDETESSGANVLTF. The CDR3 bases are TGCGCCAGCAGCCAAGACGAGACGGAGAGCTCTGGGGCCAACGTCCTGACTTTC.

The chain combines TRBV29-1 with TRBJ2-7, with D perhaps matching TRBD2 (5 bases). The CDR3 runs 15 residues. With 4 bases removed from V and 6 bases from J, the gap between germline ends came to 22 bases. CDR1 SQVTM and CDR2 ANQGSEA come from the germline V gene. The CDR3 sequence: CSVVHPRGASSEQYF. The CDR3 nucleotides read TGCAGCGTTGTGCACCCCCGGGGTGCTAGCTCCGAGCAGTACTTC.

The chain combines TRBV18 with TRBJ2-2; 8 bases are shared with TRBD1. In germline, CDR1 is KGHSH, CDR2 LQKENI. The CDR3 consists of 20 residues. The trim removed 2 bases at V and 2 bases at J, leaving 16 bases unmatched. The CDR3 protein is CASSPSPTRNRGANTGELFF. DNA of the CDR3: TGTGCCAGCTCACCATCCCCGACCCGAAACAGGGGGGCAAACACCGGGGAGCTGTTTTTT.

V gene TRBV7-8 combines with J gene TRBJ1-1, with 10 bases identical to TRBD1. The V segment lost 3 bases and the J segment 9 bases; nucleotides outside the gene matches: 19. Germline V gene lookup returns CDR1 SGHVS and CDR2 FQNEAQ. This CDR3 region has 18 residues. The CDR3 region is CASSFGLSGTGQGKKAFF. CDR3 DNA sequence: TGTGCCAGCAGCTTCGGGCTGTCTGGTACGGGACAGGGGAAGAAAGCTTTCTTT.

The DNA for the CDR3 is TGCGCCAGCAGCTGCCCCTCGACGGGGGAACCTCAACAAGAGACCCAGTACTTC. Translation gives CASSCPSTGEPQQETQYF. The J gene is TRBJ2-5, the V gene TRBV5-1; a possible D gene is TRBD2 (6 bases). There are 18 residues in the CDR3. The germline CDR1 and CDR2 sequences are SGHRS and YFSETQ. V was clipped by 3 bases and J by 2 bases, with 23 bases between them. Filled out from reference TRBV5-1 and TRBJ2-5, the complete variable domain reads KAGVTQTPRYLIKTRGQQVTLSCSPISGHRSVSWYQQTPGQGLQFLFEYFSETQRNKGNFPGRFSGRQFSNSRSEMNVSTLELGDSALYLCASSCPSTGEPQQETQYFGPGTRLLVL.

As DNA, the CDR3 is TGTGCCAGCTATAAAACAGGGGATGGCGGCGAGACCCAGTACTTC. Encoded protein: CASYKTGDGGETQYF. V gene TRBV2 combines with J gene TRBJ2-5; TRBD1 aligns across 7 bases. CDR3 length: 15 residues. With V trimmed by 8 bases and J by 5 bases, 14 bases remained unmatched. Per the germline V gene, CDR1 is SNHLY and CDR2 is FYNNEI.

Here the CDR3 DNA reads TGTGCCAGCAGAAGCGACAGGGGTAGGAGTGAAGCTTTCTTT. Translation gives CASRSDRGRSEAFF. The chain carries TRBV6-5 and TRBJ1-1; 8 bases agree with TRBD1. The CDR3 is 14 amino acids. The germline CDR1 and CDR2 sequences are MNHEY and SVGAGI. The V segment lost 6 bases and the J segment 7 bases; nucleotides outside the gene matches: 10.

The chain is built from TRBV19 and TRBJ1-3, with TRBD1 identical over 8 bases. CDR3 size: 18 residues. Germline V CDR1 and CDR2: LNHDA, SQIVND (reference sequence). The V segment lost 7 bases and the J segment 0 bases; nucleotides outside the gene matches: 14. CDR3 bases: TGTGCCAGTAATGGAGGGGCAGGGGGCTCAGTCTCTGGAAACACCATATATTTT. This gives the protein CASNGGAGGSVSGNTIYF.

The V call is TRBV15, the J call TRBJ2-5, with 7 bases lining up with TRBD2. CDR1 is LNHNV, CDR2 YYDKDF, per germline (reference sequence). V lost 2 bases, J lost 2 bases, and 17 bases stayed unmatched. This CDR3 has 19 amino acids. CDR3 nucleotides: TGTGCCACCAGCAGAACCCCTTGTCAGGACCGGGGAGGGCAAGAGACCCAGTACTTC. This sequence encodes CATSRTPCQDRGGQETQYF.

This sequence joins TRBV7-8 and TRBJ1-2; weak D call: TRBD1 (6 bases). CDR1 is SGHVS, CDR2 FQNEAQ, per germline. This CDR3 has 15 amino acids. V was cut by 8 bases and J by 1 base, with 17 bases left in between. The CDR3 loop is CASGRGPYLNYGYTF. The CDR3 nucleotides read TGTGCCAGCGGCAGGGGTCCCTACCTTAACTATGGCTACACCTTC. The full variable domain, its missing parts supplied by reference TRBV7-8 and TRBJ1-2, is GAGVSQSPRYKVAKRGQDVALRCDPISGHVSLFWYQQALGQGPEFLTYFQNEAQLDKSGLPSDRFFAERPEGSVSTLKIQRTQQEDSAVYLCASGRGPYLNYGYTFGSGTRLTVV.

A note on this clone: The same CDR3 also results from other DNA sequences found in this sample. The CDR3 sequence is CASSLLTPTGPLNTGELFF. The CDR3 DNA reads as TGCGCCAGCAGCCTATTAACTCCAACAGGTCCTCTTAACACCGGGGAGCTGTTTTTT. The chain recombines TRBV5-1 with TRBJ2-2; possibly TRBD1 for D (5 bases). The CDR3 covers 19 residues. With 4 bases removed from V and 2 bases from J, the gap between germline ends came to 24 bases. Germline V gives CDR1 SGHRS, CDR2 YFSETQ. Full variable domain (missing parts from reference TRBV5-1 and TRBJ2-2): KAGVTQTPRYLIKTRGQQVTLSCSPISGHRSVSWYQQTPGQGLQFLFEYFSETQRNKGNFPGRFSGRQFSNSRSEMNVSTLELGDSALYLCASSLLTPTGPLNTGELFFGEGSRLTVL.

The rearrangement links TRBV18 to TRBJ2-7; D not certain. The ends were cut back, 3 bases at V and 0 bases at J, with 12 bases in the middle. Germline CDR1 and CDR2: KGHSH and LQKENI. This CDR3 has 15 residues. CDR3 sequence: CASSPVQISSYEQYF. The CDR3 coding sequence is TGTGCCAGCTCACCGGTACAGATTAGCTCCTACGAGCAGTACTTC. Full variable domain (outside the CDR3, taken from reference TRBV18 and TRBJ2-7): NAGVMQNPRHLVRRRGQEARLRCSPMKGHSHVYWYRQLPEEGLKFMVYLQKENIIDESGMPKERFSAEFPKEGPSILRIQQVVRGDSAAYFCASSPVQISSYEQYFGPGTRLTVT.

This clone was seen a few times. The junction and the germline gene differ at one end; a read error may be behind it. The chain is built from TRBV23-1 and TRBJ1-5, with no clear D. TRBV23-1 is identified as an open reading frame with a role that is uncertain. The CDR3 is made up of 12 amino acids. The chain's CDR3 is CASSQRRGERNF. The CDR3 DNA sequence: TGCGCCAGCAGTCAACGACGCGGCGAGAGAAATTTT.

The chain joins TRBV7-8 to TRBJ1-1; tentative D call: TRBD1 (5 bases). The germline V and J ends were trimmed by 1 base and 1 base, with 10 bases remaining between them. Germline CDR1 SGHVS, CDR2 FQNEAQ. The CDR3 consists of 15 residues. CDR3 coding DNA: TGTGCCAGCAGCTTAGTGGGGCCGCCGAACACTGAAGCTTTCTTT. Encoded protein: CASSLVGPPNTEAFF.

The V call is TRBV6-5, the J call TRBJ1-3, with D tentatively TRBD1 (5 bases). Germline lookup yields CDR1 MNHEY and CDR2 SVGAGI. V lost 7 bases to trimming and J lost 1 base, with 11 bases between them. This CDR3 is built from 14 residues. CDR3 residues: CASTDSISGNTIYF. As DNA, the CDR3 is TGTGCCAGCACCGACAGTATATCTGGAAACACCATATATTTT.

The chain couples TRBV5-6 to TRBJ2-7; 8 bases line up with TRBD2. V trimming: 1 base; J trimming: 4 bases; junction bases outside the gene matches: 10. The CDR3 is 16 residues long. From germline, CDR1 is SGHDT and CDR2 YYEEEE. The CDR3 nucleotides are TGTGCCAGCAGCTTGAACGCGGGGGGCCAAATATACGAGCAGTACTTC. As protein: CASSLNAGGQIYEQYF.

This chain joins TRBV28 and TRBJ2-7; D might be TRBD2 (5 bases). CDR1 is MDHEN and CDR2 is SYDVKM in the germline V gene. Trimming cost V 6 bases and J 4 bases, with 10 bases left between them. The CDR3 runs to 12 residues. This chain's CDR3 is CASSRRRYEQYF. The CDR3 DNA is TGTGCCAGCAGCCGGAGGAGGTACGAGCAGTACTTC. Full variable domain (missing parts from reference TRBV28 and TRBJ2-7): DVKVTQSSRYLVKRTGEKVFLECVQDMDHENMFWYRQDPGLGLRLIYFSYDVKMKEKGDIPEGYSVSREKKERFSLILESASTNQTSMYLCASSRRRYEQYFGPGTRLTVT.

The chain uses TRBV20-1 and TRBJ1-6, with 8 bases matching TRBD1. Trimming took 6 bases from V and 18 from J; bases not matched to a gene: 10. CDR1 and CDR2 (germline): DFQATT, SNEGSKA (reference sequence). The CDR3 length is 11 residues. The CDR3 loop is CSAQTDRDSHF. DNA for the CDR3: TGCAGTGCCCAGACGGACAGGGACTCCCACTTT.

This chain joins TRBV4-3 and TRBJ1-2; unclear D gene. Germline loops: CDR1 LGHNA, CDR2 YSLEER. The CDR3 is 14 residues long. V gave up 4 bases and J gave up 3 bases, with 12 bases separating them. The CDR3 nucleotides read TGCGCCAGCAGCCCTCAGGTATACGACTATGGCTACACCTTC. It is translated as CASSPQVYDYGYTF.

The chain couples TRBV7-9 to TRBJ1-4; D unresolved. Trimming stripped 7 bases from V and 7 bases from J, with 16 bases between. CDR3 size: 14 residues. Germline CDR1 is SEHNR and CDR2 is FQNEAQ (reference sequence). CDR3 coding DNA: TGTGCCAGCACCCCTAGTTTTGGCCCTGAAAAACTGTTTTTT. It is translated as CASTPSFGPEKLFF.

The CDR3 spells CASSLCKGQPHSYEQYF. CDR3 DNA sequence: TGTGCCAGCAGTTTATGCAAGGGACAGCCCCACTCCTACGAGCAGTACTTC. The gene calls are TRBV28 and TRBJ2-5; 7 nucleotides line up with TRBD1. The end of the DNA fits TRBJ2-7 better, so the J call may be wrong. Germline V lookup: CDR1 MDHEN, CDR2 SYDVKM. The CDR3 loop spans 17 amino acids.

The J gene is TRBJ1-1, the V gene TRBV5-1; no clear D gene. Germline V gives CDR1 SGHRS, CDR2 YFSETQ. This CDR3 contains 13 residues. The V end lost 4 bases, the J end lost 3 bases, and 10 bases lay between the germline ends. CDR3 loop: CASSPAGDTEAFF. The CDR3 nucleotides are TGCGCCAGCAGCCCGGCCGGGGACACTGAAGCTTTCTTT. Complete variable domain (other parts from reference TRBV5-1 and TRBJ1-1): KAGVTQTPRYLIKTRGQQVTLSCSPISGHRSVSWYQQTPGQGLQFLFEYFSETQRNKGNFPGRFSGRQFSNSRSEMNVSTLELGDSALYLCASSPAGDTEAFFGQGTRLTVV.

The chain uses TRBV7-2 and TRBJ2-1, with 8 bases lining up with TRBD2. This CDR3 has 17 residues. V was pared by 5 bases and J by 5 bases, with 14 bases of the junction left unmatched. Germline lookup yields CDR1 SGHTA and CDR2 FQGNSA. The CDR3 region has the DNA TGTGCCAGCAGCCCCCGGTCCCGGACTAGCTTCCACAATGAGCAGTTCTTC. This encodes CASSPRSRTSFHNEQFF.